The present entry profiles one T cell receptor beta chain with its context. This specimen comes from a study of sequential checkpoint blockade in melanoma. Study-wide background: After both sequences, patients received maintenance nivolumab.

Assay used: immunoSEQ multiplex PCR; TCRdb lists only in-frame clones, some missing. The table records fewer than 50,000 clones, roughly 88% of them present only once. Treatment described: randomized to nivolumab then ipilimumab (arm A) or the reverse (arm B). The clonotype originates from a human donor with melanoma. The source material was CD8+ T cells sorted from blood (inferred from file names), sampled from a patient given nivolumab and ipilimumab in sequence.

This chain's CDR3 is CASSLTGERNQPQHF. For the CDR3, the DNA is TGTGCCAGCAGTTTAACAGGGGAGCGCAATCAGCCCCAGCATTTT. V gene TRBV27 combines with J gene TRBJ1-5, with 7 bases fitting TRBD1. CDR3 length equals 15 residues. Germline CDR1 is MNHEY and CDR2 is SMNVEV (reference sequence). The ends lost 2 bases at V and 2 bases at J; junction bases unmatched: 3.